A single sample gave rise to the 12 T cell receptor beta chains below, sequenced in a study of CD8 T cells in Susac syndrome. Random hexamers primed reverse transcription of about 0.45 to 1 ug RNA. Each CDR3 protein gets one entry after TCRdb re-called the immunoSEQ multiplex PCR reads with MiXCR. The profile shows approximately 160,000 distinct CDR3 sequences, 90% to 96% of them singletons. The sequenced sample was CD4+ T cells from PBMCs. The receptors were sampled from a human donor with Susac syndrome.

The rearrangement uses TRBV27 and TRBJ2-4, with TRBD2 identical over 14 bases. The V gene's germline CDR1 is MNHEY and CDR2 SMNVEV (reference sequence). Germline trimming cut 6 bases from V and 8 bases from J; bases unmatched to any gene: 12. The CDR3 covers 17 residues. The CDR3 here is CASRPLGTSGGRDIQYF. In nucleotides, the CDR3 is TGTGCCAGCAGGCCATTAGGGACTAGCGGGGGTAGGGACATTCAGTACTTC.

Here the CDR3 DNA reads TGCAGTGCTAGACCTTCGTACATAAGCCGGGACAACAAAAACATTCAGTACTTC. This codes for CSARPSYISRDNKNIQYF. The chain recombines TRBV20-1 with TRBJ2-4; maybe TRBD1 (6 bases). The germline V gene has CDR1 DFQATT and CDR2 SNEGSKA (reference sequence). V lost 2 bases, J lost 3 bases, and 23 bases lay in between. The CDR3 is 18 amino acids.

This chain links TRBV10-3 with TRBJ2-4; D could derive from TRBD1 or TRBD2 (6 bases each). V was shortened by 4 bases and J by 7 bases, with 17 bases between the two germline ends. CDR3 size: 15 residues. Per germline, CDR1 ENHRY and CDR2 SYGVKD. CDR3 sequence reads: CAISGGGPQGNIQYF. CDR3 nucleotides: TGTGCCATCAGTGGAGGGGGGCCCCAAGGGAACATTCAGTACTTC.

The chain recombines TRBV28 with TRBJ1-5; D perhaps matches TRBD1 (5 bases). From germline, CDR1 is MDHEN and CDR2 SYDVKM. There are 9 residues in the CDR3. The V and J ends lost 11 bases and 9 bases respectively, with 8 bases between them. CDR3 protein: CAGGPPQHF. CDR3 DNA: TGTGCCGGGGGTCCGCCCCAGCATTTT.

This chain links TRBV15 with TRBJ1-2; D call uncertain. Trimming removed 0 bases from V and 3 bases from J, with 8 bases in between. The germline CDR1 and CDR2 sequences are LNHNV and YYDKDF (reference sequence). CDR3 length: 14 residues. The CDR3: CATSRDMAHYGYTF. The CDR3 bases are TGTGCCACCAGCAGAGATATGGCGCACTATGGCTACACCTTC.

CDR3 amino acids: CATSREVGRYEQYV. CDR3 sequence (DNA): TGTGCCACCAGCAGAGAGGTTGGTCGGTACGAGCAGTACGTC. This chain joins TRBV15 and TRBJ2-7; D gene ambiguous. V lost 0 bases and J 4 bases, leaving 10 bases between the germline ends. The CDR3 is 14 residues long. Per the germline V gene, CDR1 is LNHNV and CDR2 is YYDKDF (reference sequence).

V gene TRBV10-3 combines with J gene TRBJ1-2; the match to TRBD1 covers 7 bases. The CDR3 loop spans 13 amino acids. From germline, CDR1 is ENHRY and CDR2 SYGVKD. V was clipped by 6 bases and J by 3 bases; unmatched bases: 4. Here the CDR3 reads CAISPGTDYGYTF. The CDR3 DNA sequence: TGTGCCATCAGCCCCGGGACAGACTATGGCTACACCTTC.

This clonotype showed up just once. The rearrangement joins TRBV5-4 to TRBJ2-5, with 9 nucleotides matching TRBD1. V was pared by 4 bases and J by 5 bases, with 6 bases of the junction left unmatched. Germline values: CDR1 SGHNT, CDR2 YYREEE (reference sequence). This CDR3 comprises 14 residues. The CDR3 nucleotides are TGTGCCAGCAGCCAACAGGGGGCTGGGGAGACCCAGTACTTC. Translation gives CASSQQGAGETQYF.

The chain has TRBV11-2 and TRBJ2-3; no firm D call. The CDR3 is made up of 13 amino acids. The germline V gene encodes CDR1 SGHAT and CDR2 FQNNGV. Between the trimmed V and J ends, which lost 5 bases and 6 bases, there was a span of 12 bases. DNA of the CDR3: TGTGCCAGCAGCCAACTCCCGCGGGATACGCAGTATTTT. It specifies CASSQLPRDTQYF.

The CDR3 DNA reads as TGCAGTGCTAGCGAAGGACAGTTCTATGGCTACACCTTC. The encoded protein is CSASEGQFYGYTF. The J gene is TRBJ1-2, the V gene TRBV20-1, with a tentative D call TRBD1 (6 bases). From germline, CDR1 is DFQATT and CDR2 SNEGSKA (reference sequence). Trimming stripped 3 bases from V and 4 bases from J, with 12 bases between. The CDR3 runs 13 residues.

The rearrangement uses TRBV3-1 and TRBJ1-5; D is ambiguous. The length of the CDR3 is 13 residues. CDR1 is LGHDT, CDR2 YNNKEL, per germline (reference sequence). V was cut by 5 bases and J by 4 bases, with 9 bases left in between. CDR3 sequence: CASSLQSNQPQHF. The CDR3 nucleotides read TGTGCCAGCAGCTTACAATCGAATCAGCCCCAGCATTTT.

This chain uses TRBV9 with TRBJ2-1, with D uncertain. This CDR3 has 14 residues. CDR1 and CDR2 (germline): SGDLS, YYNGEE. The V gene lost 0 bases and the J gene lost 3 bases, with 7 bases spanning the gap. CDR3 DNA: TGTGCCAGCAGCGTAGGCAGTGACTACAATGAGCAGTTCTTC. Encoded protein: CASSVGSDYNEQFF.